One sample yielded the 31 T cell receptor beta chains listed below, sequenced in a study of blood T cells in healthy people across ages. The authors ran a second PCR of about 6 to 11 cycles using a sample-barcoded 5' primer and a J-beta primer mix. TCRdb redid the calling of the 5' RACE reads with MiXCR, one entry per CDR3 protein. This sample yields hundreds of thousands of distinct CDR3 sequences, of which around half are seen a single time; about 32% belongs to the top ten. The sequencing input was blood. Every receptor here comes from an older woman in good health.

This rearrangement joins TRBV9 to TRBJ2-4; possibly TRBD1 or TRBD2 for D (6 bases each). The closer fit of TRBJ2-7 to the DNA end suggests the J call may be wrong. Germline V lookup: CDR1 SGDLS, CDR2 YYNGEE. CDR3 length: 13 amino acids. CDR3 DNA sequence: TGTGCCAGCAGCACACAGGGAGGAGGCGAGCAGTACTTC. Encoded protein: CASSTQGGGEQYF.

This clonotype appeared many times. This chain uses TRBV11-2 with TRBJ2-1; 14 positions match TRBD2. The length of the CDR3 is 16 residues. Germline lookup yields CDR1 SGHAT and CDR2 FQNNGV. With V trimmed by 6 bases and J by 8 bases, 9 bases remained unmatched. CDR3 bases: TGTGCCAGCAGACCAACCGGGACTAGCGGGAGATATGAGCAGTTCTTC. It codes for CASRPTGTSGRYEQFF.

The V and J genes are TRBV3-1 and TRBJ2-5; D might be TRBD1 (5 bases). The V gene's germline CDR1 is LGHDT and CDR2 YNNKEL (reference sequence). The V and J ends lost 0 bases and 5 bases respectively, with 10 bases between them. CDR3 length: 14 amino acids. The CDR3 bases are TGTGCCAGCAGCCAAGAGCAGGGTCGGGAGACCCAGTACTTC. Translated, it gives CASSQEQGRETQYF.

This clonotype has a handful of counts. This chain connects TRBV20-1 to TRBJ2-7; TRBD1 matches 10 bases. V dropped 3 bases and J dropped 4; count of bases not matched to a gene: 3. The germline V gene encodes CDR1 DFQATT and CDR2 SNEGSKA (reference sequence). The CDR3 loop spans 13 amino acids. In nucleotides, the CDR3 is TGCAGTGCTAGGCCGGGACAGGGGTACGAGCAGTACTTC. Protein sequence: CSARPGQGYEQYF.

This clonotype has a handful of counts. This rearrangement joins TRBV5-1 to TRBJ1-5; TRBD1 matches at 8 bases. The junction had 4 bases not matched to a gene; V was cut back by 4 bases and J by 1 base. This CDR3 has 15 amino acids. Germline CDR1 is SGHRS and CDR2 is YFSETQ. The CDR3: CASSSTGGSNQPQHF. CDR3 nucleotides: TGCGCCAGCAGCAGTACAGGGGGAAGCAATCAGCCCCAGCATTTT.

The chain links TRBV5-1 to TRBJ2-5; 10 bases agree with TRBD1. From germline, CDR1 is SGHRS and CDR2 YFSETQ. V dropped 10 bases and J dropped 4; count of bases not matched to a gene: 10. CDR3 length: 14 amino acids. The CDR3 protein is CAAKTGGPGETQYF. The DNA of the CDR3 is TGCGCCGCTAAGACAGGGGGCCCTGGAGAGACCCAGTACTTC.

This clonotype was detected ten times or more. The genes are TRBV7-2 and TRBJ2-3, with D uncertain. CDR1 is SGHTA, CDR2 FQGNSA, per germline. This CDR3 spans 12 amino acids. The V end was cut by 5 bases, the J end by 6 bases, with 9 bases between. This chain's CDR3 is CASSRPRDTQYF. The CDR3 coding sequence is TGTGCCAGCAGCCGACCTCGGGATACGCAGTATTTT.

This chain joins TRBV20-1 and TRBJ2-7, with D perhaps matching TRBD2 (7 bases). The CDR3 spans 14 residues. V shed 6 bases and J shed 7 bases, with 22 bases lying between them. The germline V gene encodes CDR1 DFQATT and CDR2 SNEGSKA (reference sequence). Here the CDR3 reads CSAFGGRSNNEQYF. DNA for the CDR3: TGCAGTGCCTTCGGGGGGCGATCAAACAATGAGCAGTACTTC.

The chain employs TRBV20-1 and TRBJ2-3; 8 nucleotides match TRBD2. The CDR3 is 14 residues long. Germline trimming cut 7 bases from V and 4 bases from J; bases unmatched to any gene: 10. Looked up from germline, CDR1 is DFQATT and CDR2 is SNEGSKA (reference sequence). The CDR3 here is CSVARDSGADTQYF. The CDR3 nucleotides read TGCAGTGTGGCTAGGGATAGCGGGGCAGATACGCAGTATTTT.

There are a few counts of this clonotype. This chain joins TRBV4-2 and TRBJ2-1, with 7 bases matching TRBD2. V shed 1 base, J shed 1 base, and the junction held 16 bases outside the gene matches. This CDR3 spans 20 amino acids. Germline V gene lookup returns CDR1 LGHNA and CDR2 YNFKEQ. The CDR3 region is CASSQVLPFSGLQSYNEQFF. CDR3 DNA sequence: TGTGCCAGCAGCCAAGTCCTTCCCTTCTCGGGACTACAATCCTACAATGAGCAGTTCTTC.

CDR3 loop: CASRLDRDTTEAFF. In DNA form, the CDR3 reads TGTGCCAGCAGACTAGACAGGGACACCACTGAAGCTTTCTTT. The V call is TRBV2, the J call TRBJ1-1; TRBD1 matches at 7 bases. V dropped 6 bases and J dropped 4; count of bases not matched to a gene: 8. There are 14 residues in the CDR3. CDR1 and CDR2 from the germline V gene are SNHLY and FYNNEI. Drawing the rest from reference TRBV2 and TRBJ1-1, the complete variable domain is EPEVTQTPSHQVTQMGQEVILRCVPISNHLYFYWYRQILGQKVEFLVSFYNNEISEKSEIFDDQFSVERPDGSNFTLKIRSTKLEDSAMYFCASRLDRDTTEAFFGQGTRLTVV.

This clonotype was recorded only once. The V gene is TRBV28, the J gene TRBJ2-7; perhaps TRBD2 as D (6 bases). Trimming removed 6 bases at V and 0 bases at J, with 15 bases between. Germline loops: CDR1 MDHEN, CDR2 SYDVKM. The CDR3 loop spans 15 amino acids. The CDR3 DNA reads as TGTGCCAGCAGCACTTCGGGAGCCAACTCCTACGAGCAGTACTTC. Its protein product is CASSTSGANSYEQYF.

This clonotype showed up just once. The V gene is TRBV3-1, the J gene TRBJ2-5; D unclear. V was clipped by 2 bases and J by 11 bases, with 9 bases between them. The CDR3 runs to 11 residues. Germline V gene lookup returns CDR1 LGHDT and CDR2 YNNKEL (reference sequence). The CDR3 DNA sequence: TGTGCCAGCAGCCAACGAAAAGAGCAGTACTTC. Its protein is CASSQRKEQYF.

This clonotype was counted a few times. It may be a read error: a sequence one base away is much more abundant. The chain joins TRBV6-1 to TRBJ2-7; the match to TRBD1 covers 8 bases. Germline V gene data show CDR1 as MNHNS and CDR2 as SASEGT. The CDR3 runs 14 residues. With V trimmed by 2 bases and J by 0 bases, 0 bases remained unmatched. The CDR3 loop is CASSEQGASYEQYF. The CDR3 DNA is TGTGCCAGCAGTGAACAGGGGGCCTCCTACGAGCAGTACTTC.

This sequence joins TRBV10-3 and TRBJ2-5; the D gene is possibly TRBD1 (6 bases). The end of the DNA aligns better with TRBJ2-7, so the J call may be wrong. The CDR3 loop spans 15 amino acids. Germline lookup yields CDR1 ENHRY and CDR2 SYGVKD. CDR3 loop: CAISEGFRGTYEQYF. The CDR3 DNA reads as TGTGCCATCAGTGAGGGTTTTAGAGGGACATACGAGCAGTACTTC.

This clonotype was seen a handful of times. The chain recombines TRBV6-2 or TRBV6-3 with TRBJ2-3; D is perhaps TRBD1 or TRBD2 (5 bases each). Germline loops: CDR1 MNHEY, CDR2 SVGEGT. This CDR3 is built from 12 residues. V lost 8 bases and J lost 6, with 12 bases in between. CDR3 amino acids: CASRDPSDTQYF. CDR3 in DNA: TGTGCCAGCCGGGACCCGAGTGATACGCAGTATTTT.

The V call is TRBV9, the J call TRBJ2-2; D is perhaps TRBD1 or TRBD2 (6 bases each). V was trimmed by 2 bases and J by 4 bases, leaving 15 bases between them. CDR3 size: 16 residues. Germline assignment: CDR1 SGDLS and CDR2 YYNGEE. CDR3 in amino acids: CASSVTTGRGTGELFF. The CDR3 DNA reads TGTGCCAGCAGCGTTACTACAGGGCGGGGCACCGGGGAGCTGTTTTTT.

This clonotype was observed a few times. The V call is TRBV5-1, the J call TRBJ2-6; 8 positions agree with TRBD1. The junction had 6 bases not matched to a gene; V was cut back by 3 bases and J by 4 bases. CDR1 is SGHRS and CDR2 is YFSETQ in the germline V gene. CDR3 length: 16 amino acids. DNA for the CDR3: TGCGCCAGCAGCTGGACAGGGTCCATCGGGGCCAACGTCCTGACTTTC. Translation gives CASSWTGSIGANVLTF.

CDR3: CASSQEGIQPQHF. The CDR3 DNA follows: TGTGCCAGCAGCCAAGAAGGGATCCAGCCCCAGCATTTT. The V gene is TRBV3-1, the J gene TRBJ1-5; no definite D call. Trimming pared 0 bases from V and 7 bases from J, leaving 7 bases between. The CDR3 is made up of 13 amino acids. Germline V gives CDR1 LGHDT, CDR2 YNNKEL (reference sequence).

The chain employs TRBV9 and TRBJ1-4, with a weak D call TRBD1 (6 bases). V lost 1 base, J lost 6 bases, and 7 bases lay in between. The CDR3 is 13 amino acids. Germline V gene data show CDR1 as SGDLS and CDR2 as YYNGEE. The CDR3 here is CASSVSGDEKLFF. As DNA, the CDR3 is TGTGCCAGCAGCGTATCAGGGGATGAAAAACTGTTTTTT.

This CDR3 reads CASKRDSTNYGYTF. The CDR3, as DNA: TGTGCCAGCAAACGGGACAGCACTAACTATGGCTACACCTTC. The chain has TRBV6-5 and TRBJ1-2, with TRBD1 matching 7 bases. This CDR3 has 14 residues. Germline trimming cut 7 bases from V and 0 bases from J; bases unmatched to any gene: 5. Germline CDR1 and CDR2: MNHEY and SVGAGI.

V and J are TRBV10-3 and TRBJ2-7; D may be TRBD1 (5 bases). The germline gives CDR1 ENHRY, CDR2 SYGVKD. There are 13 residues in the CDR3. V shed 3 bases and J shed 1 base, with 7 bases lying between them. The CDR3 loop is CAISEGVSYEQYF. CDR3 nucleotide sequence: TGTGCCATCAGTGAAGGGGTGTCCTACGAGCAGTACTTC.

The chain combines TRBV4-2 with TRBJ2-1; 15 nucleotides agree with TRBD2. Germline trimming cut 4 bases from V and 6 bases from J; bases unmatched to any gene: 13. The germline CDR1 and CDR2 sequences are LGHNA and YNFKEQ. This CDR3 contains 19 residues. The CDR3: CASSRLKGLAGGYGNEQFF. DNA of the CDR3: TGTGCCAGCAGCCGCTTAAAGGGACTAGCGGGAGGATATGGCAATGAGCAGTTCTTC.

The chain couples TRBV5-1 to TRBJ2-5, with D possibly TRBD1 on 6 matching bases. CDR1 and CDR2 (germline): SGHRS, YFSETQ. V lost 0 bases and J lost 5, with 17 bases in between. CDR3 length equals 16 residues. The CDR3 sequence is CASSLATGPPLETQYF. CDR3 nucleotides: TGCGCCAGCAGCTTGGCTACAGGGCCCCCTCTTGAGACCCAGTACTTC.

This chain uses TRBV20-1 with TRBJ2-1, with a weak D call TRBD1 (6 bases). This CDR3 region has 14 residues. Trimming pared 6 bases from V and 6 bases from J, leaving 18 bases between. CDR1 is DFQATT and CDR2 is SNEGSKA in the germline V gene (reference sequence). The chain's CDR3 is CSALNRAAGNEQFF. DNA of the CDR3: TGCAGTGCACTAAACAGGGCGGCGGGCAATGAGCAGTTCTTC.

The rearrangement links TRBV20-1 to TRBJ2-3; D call uncertain. The CDR3 contains 16 residues. Germline V gives CDR1 DFQATT, CDR2 SNEGSKA (reference sequence). The germline V and J ends were trimmed by 0 bases and 0 bases, with 13 bases remaining between them. The chain's CDR3 is CSARDPMAPSTDTQYF. As DNA, the CDR3 is TGCAGTGCTAGAGACCCCATGGCGCCGAGCACAGATACGCAGTATTTT.

The table lists this clonotype with a few counts. The gene calls are TRBV12-3 or TRBV12-4 and TRBJ2-7; 10 nucleotides match TRBD2. V lost 7 bases, J lost 1 base, and 7 bases stayed unmatched. This CDR3 is 15 amino acids long. CDR3 loop: CASTTGLASSYEQYF. For the CDR3, the DNA is TGTGCCAGCACCACGGGACTAGCGTCTTCCTACGAGCAGTACTTC.

The chain is built from TRBV7-3 and TRBJ2-1, with D possibly matching TRBD1 (6 bases). CDR3 size: 14 residues. V was trimmed by 1 base and J by 7 bases, leaving 11 bases between them. Germline CDR1 reads SGHTA; CDR2 reads FQGTGA. In nucleotides, the CDR3 is TGTGCCAGCAGCTTAAGGGGGCCGGGGAATGAGCAGTTCTTC. Residues: CASSLRGPGNEQFF.

The table lists this clonotype with a few counts. The chain has TRBV5-1 and TRBJ1-1; D ambiguous. This CDR3 has 13 amino acids. V dropped 0 bases and J dropped 2 bases, with 5 bases sitting between them. Germline-derived CDR1 and CDR2 are SGHRS and YFSETQ. The chain's CDR3 is CASSLAFNTEAFF. The CDR3 DNA reads as TGCGCCAGCAGCTTGGCTTTTAACACTGAAGCTTTCTTT.

V is TRBV20-1 and J is TRBJ1-1, with a weak D call TRBD1 (5 bases). There are 13 residues in the CDR3. Trimming cost V 5 bases and J 4 bases, with 14 bases left between them. In germline, CDR1 is DFQATT, CDR2 SNEGSKA (reference sequence). The CDR3 region has the DNA TGCAGTGCTGTCGGGACGCATTTCACTGAAGCTTTCTTT. The encoded protein is CSAVGTHFTEAFF.

The V call is TRBV4-2, the J call TRBJ1-2, with D perhaps matching TRBD1 (5 bases). The length of the CDR3 is 17 residues. Germline-derived CDR1 and CDR2 are LGHNA and YNFKEQ. V was cut by 0 bases and J by 8 bases, with 22 bases left in between. CDR3 coding DNA: TGTGCCAGCAGCCAAGATCTCCGTGCCCCTCAGGGTGTAGGCTACACCTTC. It specifies CASSQDLRAPQGVGYTF.